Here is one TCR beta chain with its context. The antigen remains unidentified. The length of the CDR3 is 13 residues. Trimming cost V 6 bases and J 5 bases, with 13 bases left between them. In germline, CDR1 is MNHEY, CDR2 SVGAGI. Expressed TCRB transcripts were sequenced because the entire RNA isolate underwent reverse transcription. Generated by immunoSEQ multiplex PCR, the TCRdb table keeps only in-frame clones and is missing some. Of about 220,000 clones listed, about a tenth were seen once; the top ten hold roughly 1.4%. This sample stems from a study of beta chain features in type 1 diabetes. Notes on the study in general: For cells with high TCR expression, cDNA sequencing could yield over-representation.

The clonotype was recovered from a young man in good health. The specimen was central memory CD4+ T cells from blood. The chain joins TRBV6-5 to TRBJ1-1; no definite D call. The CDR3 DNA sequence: TGTGCCAGCAGCTCCGCCCCATTAACTGAAGCTTTCTTT. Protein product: CASSSAPLTEAFF.